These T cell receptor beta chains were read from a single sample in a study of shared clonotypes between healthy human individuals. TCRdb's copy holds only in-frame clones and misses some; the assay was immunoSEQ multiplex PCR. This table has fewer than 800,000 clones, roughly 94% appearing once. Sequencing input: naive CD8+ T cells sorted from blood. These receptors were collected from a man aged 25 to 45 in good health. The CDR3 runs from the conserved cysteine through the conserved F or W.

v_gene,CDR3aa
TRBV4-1,CASSQEGTNYNEQFF
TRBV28,CASSFVGNQPQHF
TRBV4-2,CASSQESFGGNSYNEQFF
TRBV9,CASSVVGGQETQYF
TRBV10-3,CASLTGPSPEAFF
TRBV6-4,CASSDRASGTDTQYF
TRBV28,CASSLTETTNEKLFF
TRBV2,CASRGTSGRTDTQYF
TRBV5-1,CASSLTGTGAYEQYF
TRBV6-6,CASIETANTEAFF
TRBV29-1,CSVPGTGGEFYGYTF
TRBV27,CASKGTAGELFF
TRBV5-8,CASQPGLISNQPQHF
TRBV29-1,CSVVGRYYEQYF
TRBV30,CAWSPAGAWDGYTF
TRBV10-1,CASRQRSNTEAFF
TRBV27,CATGPAITGELFF
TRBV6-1,CASSEAIRGFTDTQYF
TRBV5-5,CASSLRAGGNQPQHF
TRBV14,CASSPRLASIYEQYF
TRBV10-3,CAISELGLSTDTQYF
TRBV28,CASSLHSGGGSYEQYF
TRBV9,CASSVDGAAPYEQYF
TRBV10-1,CASSESEGWLADGNEQFF
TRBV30,CAQLAADYNEQFF
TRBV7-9,CASSTEVRDFQETQYF
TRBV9,CASSVDEGSSYNEQFF
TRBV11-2,CASSLDGGLRQFF
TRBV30,CASPRSGAGGVSYTF
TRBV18,CASSPGHATNEKLFF
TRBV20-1,CSARGRDEQFF
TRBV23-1,CASSQSSRRANEQFF
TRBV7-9,CASSSSAGLSSYNEQFF
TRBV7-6,CASSEQEAYEQYF
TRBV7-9,CASSLAEETYEQYF
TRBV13,CASSFSAISYEQYF
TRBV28,CASSLPPWTGGVRYGYTF
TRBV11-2,CASSTRLVTNTGELFF
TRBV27,CASSFQTNYNEQFF
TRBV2,CASSPAGRPKGEQFF
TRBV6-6,CASRTTAGNTEAFF
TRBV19,CASSTGTLQHF
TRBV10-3,CAISPTGLLYNEQFF
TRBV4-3,CASSQDGVNEQYF
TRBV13,CASRPTGIQETQYF
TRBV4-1,CASSQQQGGNQPQHF
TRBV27,CASSLTTLGTQYF
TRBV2,CASSEWLGTSGVYEQYF
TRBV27,CASSLSPVSYEQYF
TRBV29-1,CSVGATTENSGNTIYF
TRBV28,CASSLGGLLYEQYF
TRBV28,CASSARGTLSYEQYF
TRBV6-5,CASSPYNSSPDTQYF
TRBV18,CASSPSRSPNQPQHF